Described below is a single TCR beta chain sequence and its context. What this receptor recognizes is not known. No qualities accompany the bases; no much larger clone lies one base away. TCR beta CDR3 regions were amplified from RNA transcripts for repertoire sequencing. The first round of RT-PCR was done with HTBI primers and the Qiagen OneStep RT-PCR kit, and was followed by a second round of multiplex PCR, then size selection and purification. Libraries were sequenced on an Illumina HiSeq2000 using paired-end 100 bp reads. Processing in the source paper ran as follows. SOAPnuke was used for read processing, and reads with adapters, uncalled bases, a mean Phred below 15, or no exact constant-primer or identifier match were discarded. COPE v1.2.5 was used to merge the high-quality paired reads. Each unique nucleotide sequence was defined as a clonotype, and clonotypes were aligned to IMGT TRB V, D and J references with MiTCR v1.1. Only V-J combinations with frequency above 0.0001 were analysed, covering about 99% of repertoires. For each V-J combination, a TCR clonal expansion and chaos score was defined as F50 clonal expansion divided by the chaos observed in the TCRdist matrix. Welch's t-statistics and random forest were used to reduce features to some 13 V-J combinations, which were fed into a naive Bayes classifier. Thyroid-blood repertoire similarity was quantified with the Morisita-Horn index. TCRdb itself trimmed the public reads at Q25 with fastp, ran MiXCR and retained productive beta chains. CDR3 protein duplicates are merged, each entry listing the most common genes and DNA. The V and J calls, along with clone size, are taken from TCRdb and not from the paper's own processing. Recorded for this sample are almost 750,000 distinct CDR3 sequences; around 40% of them occurred a single time. Around 40% of the sample rests with the top ten.

The ophthalmopathy patients had moderately to severely active disease, with a Clinical Activity Score of 3 or higher, a NOSPECS grade of 4 or higher, and a disease duration of less than 3 months. Patients with other autoimmune diseases, uncontrolled infections, pregnancy or lactation were excluded from the study. Diagnosis was based on clinical symptoms, serum thyroxine, TRAb, thyroid ultrasound and orbital computed tomography. PBMCs were isolated from 10 ml of fresh peripheral blood by Ficoll-Paque density gradient centrifugation. Total RNA was extracted with Trizol reagent and quality-checked on an Agilent 2100 Bioanalyzer. From the germline V gene, CDR1 is SNHLY and CDR2 is FYNNEI. The CDR3 goes from the cysteine to the phenylalanine over 10 residues. Only the CDR3 portion is preserved as DNA: 30 bases, with reading frame beginning at the first base. V loses 7 bases of germline sequence and J loses 2 bases, and the interval between the two ends is 0 bases.

These data are taken from a study of Graves' ophthalmopathy and Graves' hyperthyroidism (dated by TCRdb to 2016 to 2019). A note on the overall study: Peripheral blood samples were taken at the time of initial diagnosis, before any treatment was given. A discovery set of about 99 patients (43 ophthalmopathy, 57 stable hyperthyroidism) was enrolled to explore V-J signatures distinguishing ophthalmopathy from hyperthyroidism. T-cell repertoires of thyroid tissue and blood were compared in 5 or 6 hyperthyroidism patients. After sampling, hyperthyroidism patients received methimazole starting at 30 mg daily, and ophthalmopathy patients received high-dose intravenous methylprednisolone. In total, 135 blood samples were TCR-sequenced: fewer than 50 ophthalmopathy, 80 or so hyperthyroidism and some 17 hyperthyroidism-to-ophthalmopathy patients. TCR beta repertoire signatures were used to distinguish Graves' ophthalmopathy from Graves' hyperthyroidism and to predict progression to ophthalmopathy. The independent validation cohort included approximately 19 hyperthyroidism patients plus 17 patients who later progressed from hyperthyroidism to ophthalmopathy. The investigation overall reported the following: Most expanded thyroid clonotypes with a frequency above 0.001 also appeared in blood, which suggests that blood repertoires may reflect the immune response in the thyroid. The 13-signature model separated ophthalmopathy from stable hyperthyroidism with over 85% sensitivity and 81.08% specificity in cross-validation, and 80%/75% in the test set. Sample size was not predetermined statistically, and investigators were not blinded to group allocation. In validation, the model predicted ophthalmopathy progression with less than 71% sensitivity and 72% to 80% specificity; roughly eleven predicted patients were CT-confirmed with GO in a median of about 6.2 months.

The sample consisted of peripheral blood. The rearrangement combines TRBV2 with TRBJ2-1, with the D gene not clear enough to name. This receptor was obtained from an adult man with Graves' ophthalmopathy. The DNA sequence follows: TGTGCCAGCACCTACAATGAGCAGTTCTTC. Translated, it reads CASTYNEQFF. Where the CDR3 stops, the reference TRBV2 and TRBJ2-1 genes take over; the full variable domain is EPEVTQTPSHQVTQMGQEVILRCVPISNHLYFYWYRQILGQKVEFLVSFYNNEISEKSEIFDDQFSVERPDGSNFTLKIRSTKLEDSAMYFCASTYNEQFFGPGTRLTVL.